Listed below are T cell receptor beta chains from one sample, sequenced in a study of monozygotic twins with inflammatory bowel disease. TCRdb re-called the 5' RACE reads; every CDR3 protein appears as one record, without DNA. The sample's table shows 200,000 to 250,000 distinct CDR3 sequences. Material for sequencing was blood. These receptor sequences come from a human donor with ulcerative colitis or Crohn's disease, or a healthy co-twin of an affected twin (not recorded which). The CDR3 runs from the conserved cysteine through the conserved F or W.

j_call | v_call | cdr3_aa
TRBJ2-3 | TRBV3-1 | CASSQQGGGPYF
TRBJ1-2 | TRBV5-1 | CASSPRVDTGYGYTF
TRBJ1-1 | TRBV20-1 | CSASVGTNAEAFF
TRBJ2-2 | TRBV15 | CATSSLGTGGGTGELFF
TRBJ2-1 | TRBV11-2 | CASSSGLNEQFF
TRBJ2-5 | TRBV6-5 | CASSFIVGLLQETQYF
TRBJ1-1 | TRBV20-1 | CSAGLGGRIRGAEAFF
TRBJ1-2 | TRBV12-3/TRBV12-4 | CASSLSGGNGYTF
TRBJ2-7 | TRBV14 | CASSQKTPGGSYEQYF
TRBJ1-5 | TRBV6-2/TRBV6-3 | CASSNYPSQPQHF
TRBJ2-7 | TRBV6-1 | CASSPYPAGENEQYF
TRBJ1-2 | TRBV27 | CASSSGISSGYTF
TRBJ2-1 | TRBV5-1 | CASSGGTGGIDNEQFF
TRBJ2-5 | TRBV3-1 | CASSQGHRETQYF
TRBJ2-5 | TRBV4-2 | CASSPRLAGETQYF
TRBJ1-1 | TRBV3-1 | CASSQQGVLTEAFF
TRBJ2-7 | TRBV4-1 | CASSQVGLREQYF
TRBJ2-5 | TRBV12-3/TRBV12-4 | CASSLEWGLGKTQYF
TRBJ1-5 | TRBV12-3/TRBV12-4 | CASSLRGARGQPQHF
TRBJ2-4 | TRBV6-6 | CASSPAGAGGIQYF
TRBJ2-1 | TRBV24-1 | CATSEKGFSYNEQFF
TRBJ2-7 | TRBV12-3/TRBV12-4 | CASSRTSGGRVAYEQYF
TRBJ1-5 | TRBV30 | CAWSVGMSNQPQHF
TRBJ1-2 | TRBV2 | CASSESTKGNLDFNYGYTF
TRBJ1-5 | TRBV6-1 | CASSPSGISSNQPQHF
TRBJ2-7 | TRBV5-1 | CASSPGTSGAYFSYEQYF
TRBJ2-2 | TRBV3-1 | CASGPIKTRDTGELFF
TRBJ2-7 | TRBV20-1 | CSARGESYEQYF
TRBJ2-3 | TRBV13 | CASSRRLAGGQDTQYF
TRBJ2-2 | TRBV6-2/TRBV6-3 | CASKNARLTGELFF
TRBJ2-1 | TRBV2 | CASRRVSGRALNEQFF
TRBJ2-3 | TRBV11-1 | CASSFARSSGGATDTQYF
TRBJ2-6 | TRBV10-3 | CAISSYPGQSSGANVLTF